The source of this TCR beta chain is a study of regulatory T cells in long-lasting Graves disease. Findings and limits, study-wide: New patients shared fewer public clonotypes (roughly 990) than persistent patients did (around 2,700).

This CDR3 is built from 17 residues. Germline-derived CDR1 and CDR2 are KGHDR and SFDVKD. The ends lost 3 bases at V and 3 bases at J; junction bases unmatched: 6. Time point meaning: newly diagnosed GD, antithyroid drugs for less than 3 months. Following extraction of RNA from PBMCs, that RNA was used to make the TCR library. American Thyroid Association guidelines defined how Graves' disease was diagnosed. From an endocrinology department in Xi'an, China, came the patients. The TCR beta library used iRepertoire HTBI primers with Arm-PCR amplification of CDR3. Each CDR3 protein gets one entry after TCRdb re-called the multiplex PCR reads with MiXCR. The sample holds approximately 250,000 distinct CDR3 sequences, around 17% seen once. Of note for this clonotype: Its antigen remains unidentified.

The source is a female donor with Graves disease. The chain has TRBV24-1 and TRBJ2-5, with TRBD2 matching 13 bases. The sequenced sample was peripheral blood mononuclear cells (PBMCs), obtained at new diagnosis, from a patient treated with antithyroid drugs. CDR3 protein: CATSDLGTSGTKETQYF. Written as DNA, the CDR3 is TGTGCCACCAGTGATCTTGGGACTAGCGGGACCAAAGAGACCCAGTACTTC.